These 28 T cell receptor beta chains were sequenced from one sample in a study of T cell responses to AZD1222 COVID-19 vaccine. Measured with immunoSEQ multiplex PCR; TCRdb has only the in-frame clones, and not every one. The repertoire includes about 160,000 clones, more than 80% of them detected once, and 3% to 3.5% sits in the top ten. The sequences come from peripheral blood, collected 28 days after the second AZD1222 dose. These receptors were obtained from an adult who received the AZD1222 COVID-19 vaccine.

The chain links TRBV4-2 to TRBJ2-5; D is ambiguous. Trimming cost V 0 bases and J 6 bases, with 11 bases left between them. CDR1 is LGHNA and CDR2 is YNFKEQ in the germline V gene. The CDR3 consists of 14 residues. CDR3 sequence: CASSQDKNEQTQYF. CDR3 sequence (DNA): TGTGCCAGCAGCCAAGATAAAAATGAACAGACCCAGTACTTC.

J is TRBJ2-7 and V is TRBV19, with D tentatively TRBD1 or TRBD2 (5 bases each). CDR1 is LNHDA, CDR2 SQIVND, per germline (reference sequence). V was clipped by 3 bases and J by 0 bases, with 15 bases between them. This CDR3 contains 16 residues. The CDR3 protein is CASSMTGGPSSYEQYF. CDR3 nucleotides: TGTGCCAGTAGTATGACTGGGGGACCCTCCTCCTACGAGCAGTACTTC.

In its sample, this clone was seen once. The rearrangement uses TRBV19 and TRBJ1-1, with D possibly TRBD1 on 5 matching bases. V was trimmed by 9 bases and J by 3 bases, leaving 14 bases between them. The CDR3 sequence is 13 residues long. CDR1 LNHDA and CDR2 SQIVND come from the germline V gene (reference sequence). CDR3 coding DNA: TGTGCCAGCCACAGGAGGGGACACACTGAAGCTTTCTTT. Translating gives CASHRRGHTEAFF.

This sequence joins TRBV6-5 and TRBJ1-4; D ambiguous. Looked up from germline, CDR1 is MNHEY and CDR2 is SVGAGI. The CDR3 is made up of 15 amino acids. Trimming shortened V by 6 bases and J by 7 bases, and 18 bases separated the two germline ends. The CDR3 DNA sequence: TGTGCCAGCAGGAAAGACACCTCCGGACTTGAAAAACTGTTTTTT. Translating gives CASRKDTSGLEKLFF.

Only one count was recorded for this clone. V usage is TRBV27 and J usage is TRBJ2-7; 10 bases are a match to TRBD1. The CDR3 length is 14 residues. CDR1 and CDR2 from the germline V gene are MNHEY and SMNVEV (reference sequence). Losses at the gene ends were 6 bases for V and 6 bases for J; bases not matched to a gene: 8. The CDR3 DNA is TGTGCCAGCAGCACGACAGGGGGCTTGGTCGAGCAGTACTTC. Residues: CASSTTGGLVEQYF.

The table lists this clone with a count of one. The chain is built from TRBV10-2 and TRBJ2-3; D might be TRBD2 (5 bases). Germline V gene sequence: CDR1 WSHSY, CDR2 SAAADI. This CDR3 is built from 14 residues. Trimming removed 2 bases from V and 6 bases from J, with 12 bases in between. The CDR3, as DNA: TGCGCCAGCAGTGAGGGACTCCGGCTGGATACGCAGTATTTT. This translates into CASSEGLRLDTQYF.

This sequence joins TRBV5-6 and TRBJ1-5; D might be TRBD1 (6 bases). The CDR3 extends over 15 amino acids. The V end was cut by 4 bases, the J end by 2 bases, with 13 bases between. Germline V gene lookup returns CDR1 SGHDT and CDR2 YYEEEE. The CDR3 loop is CASSPRGGGNQPQHF. The CDR3, as DNA: TGTGCCAGCAGCCCGAGGGGGGGAGGCAATCAGCCCCAGCATTTT.

This clone was counted once. This chain links TRBV5-1 with TRBJ1-4; 9 bases line up with TRBD1. Germline V gives CDR1 SGHRS, CDR2 YFSETQ. With 3 bases clipped from V and 7 bases from J, the junction kept 4 bases outside the gene matches. The CDR3 consists of 14 residues. Here the CDR3 reads CASSWGTGLEKLFF. In DNA form, the CDR3 reads TGCGCCAGCAGCTGGGGGACAGGGCTTGAAAAACTGTTTTTT.

The V gene is TRBV5-1, the J gene TRBJ1-2, with a tentative D call TRBD1 (6 bases). From germline, CDR1 is SGHRS and CDR2 YFSETQ. The CDR3 is 15 amino acids. Trimming shortened V by 4 bases and J by 5 bases, and 18 bases separated the two germline ends. The CDR3 spells CASSPPTGLGYGYTF. CDR3 nucleotides: TGCGCCAGCAGCCCCCCCACAGGGCTAGGATATGGCTACACCTTC.

The chain combines TRBV30 with TRBJ2-1, with 8 positions matching TRBD1. The CDR3 is made up of 15 amino acids. With 2 bases clipped from V and 4 bases from J, the junction kept 7 bases outside the gene matches. Germline V CDR1 and CDR2: GTSNPN, SVGIG (reference sequence). The CDR3 nucleotides are TGTGCCTGGAGTACCCGGACAGGGCCATACAATGAGCAGTTCTTC. This translates into CAWSTRTGPYNEQFF.

The J gene is TRBJ1-1, the V gene TRBV5-1, with D possibly matching TRBD1 (6 bases). Between the trimmed V and J ends, which lost 4 bases and 4 bases, there was a span of 14 bases. Germline V CDR1 and CDR2: SGHRS, YFSETQ. The CDR3 sequence is 14 residues long. The CDR3 DNA follows: TGCGCCAGCAGCCGAGGGGGTGGAAGCACTGAAGCTTTCTTT. This gives the protein CASSRGGGSTEAFF.

The chain links TRBV5-1 to TRBJ1-2; D unclear. V was trimmed by 0 bases and J by 4 bases, leaving 10 bases between them. Germline CDR1 is SGHRS and CDR2 is YFSETQ. This CDR3 region has 14 residues. DNA of the CDR3: TGCGCCAGCAGCTTGGGGACGCTCTCCTATGGCTACACCTTC. Translated, it gives CASSLGTLSYGYTF.

The chain uses TRBV6-2 or TRBV6-3 and TRBJ1-1; 7 bases are shared with TRBD1. In germline, CDR1 is MNHEY, CDR2 SVGEGT. Losses at the gene ends were 5 bases for V and 1 base for J; bases not matched to a gene: 10. The CDR3 has 16 residues. The CDR3: CASSRDRITANTEAFF. CDR3 bases: TGTGCCAGCAGTCGGGACAGAATTACGGCGAACACTGAAGCTTTCTTT.

The rearrangement uses TRBV11-2 and TRBJ2-1; 9 bases map to TRBD2. The germline V gene has CDR1 SGHAT and CDR2 FQNNGV. V lost 0 bases and J lost 6; bases outside the gene matches: 6. This CDR3 has 16 residues. This CDR3 reads CASSLDVAGGANEQFF. DNA for the CDR3: TGTGCCAGCAGCTTAGATGTTGCGGGGGGGGCCAATGAGCAGTTCTTC.

J is TRBJ1-4 and V is TRBV30; the D is unclear. The V gene's germline CDR1 is GTSNPN and CDR2 SVGIG (reference sequence). The CDR3 consists of 13 residues. Trimming shortened V by 3 bases and J by 8 bases, and 13 bases separated the two germline ends. The DNA of the CDR3 is TGTGCCTGGAGAATTGGGTCGAGGGAAAAACTGTTTTTT. This gives the protein CAWRIGSREKLFF. The variable domain in full, with the rest retrieved from reference TRBV30 and TRBJ1-4, is SQTIHQWPATLVQPVGSPLSLECTVEGTSNPNLYWYRQAAGRGLQLLFYSVGIGQISSEVPQNLSASRPQDRQFILSSKKLLLSDSGFYLCAWRIGSREKLFFGSGTQLSVL.

The chain couples TRBV27 to TRBJ2-7; the match to TRBD2 covers 9 bases. CDR3 size: 14 residues. With V trimmed by 6 bases and J by 2 bases, 5 bases remained unmatched. The germline V gene encodes CDR1 MNHEY and CDR2 SMNVEV (reference sequence). This CDR3 reads CASRGLAGPYEQYF. The CDR3 bases are TGTGCCAGCAGAGGCCTAGCGGGGCCCTACGAGCAGTACTTC.

CDR3 in amino acids: CASRGTGSYQPQHF. The DNA for the CDR3 is TGTGCCAGCAGGGGGACAGGGAGCTATCAGCCCCAGCATTTT. The chain recombines TRBV6-5 with TRBJ1-5; 9 bases line up with TRBD1. The CDR3 is made up of 14 amino acids. The V gene's germline CDR1 is MNHEY and CDR2 SVGAGI. The V segment lost 6 bases and the J segment 5 bases; nucleotides outside the gene matches: 5.

The chain combines TRBV5-4 with TRBJ1-1, with D unclear. Germline assignment: CDR1 SGHNT and CDR2 YYREEE (reference sequence). The CDR3 is made up of 15 amino acids. V was cut by 3 bases and J by 0 bases, with 12 bases left in between. The CDR3, as DNA: TGTGCCAGCAGCTCCCTGGGAGCCCTGAACACTGAAGCTTTCTTT. Residues: CASSSLGALNTEAFF.

This sequence joins TRBV6-5 and TRBJ1-5; weak D call: TRBD1 (6 bases). Germline loops: CDR1 MNHEY, CDR2 SVGAGI. This CDR3 contains 11 residues. CDR3 coding DNA: TGTGGAGGGGGGAGCAATCAGCCCCAGCATTTT. Translated, it gives CGGGSNQPQHF.

J is TRBJ2-7 and V is TRBV5-4; D may be TRBD2 (5 bases). This CDR3 comprises 15 residues. V was clipped by 0 bases and J by 2 bases, with 12 bases between them. Germline CDR1 reads SGHNT; CDR2 reads YYREEE (reference sequence). As DNA, the CDR3 is TGTGCCAGCAGCTTGGGGTTAGCGCTGGCCTACGAGCAGTACTTC. It yields the protein CASSLGLALAYEQYF.

The gene calls are TRBV7-8 and TRBJ1-2; 9 nucleotides align to TRBD1. The CDR3 sequence is 13 residues long. Looked up from germline, CDR1 is SGHVS and CDR2 is FQNEAQ. The J segment lost 7 bases and the V segment lost 4 bases, leaving 4 bases of the junction unmatched. The CDR3 DNA sequence: TGTGCCAGCAGCTCTTTACAGGGGGCTGGCTACACCTTC. As protein: CASSSLQGAGYTF.

In DNA, the CDR3 is TGTGCCAGCAGCTTAGGCCCCGGGACGGCCAACACTGAAGCTTTCTTT. Amino acid sequence: CASSLGPGTANTEAFF. V is TRBV11-2 and J is TRBJ1-1; D possibly corresponds to TRBD1 (5 bases). Germline values: CDR1 SGHAT, CDR2 FQNNGV. Trimming removed 1 base from V and 2 bases from J, with 14 bases in between. This CDR3 region has 16 residues. Full variable domain (missing parts from reference TRBV11-2 and TRBJ1-1): EAGVAQSPRYKIIEKRQSVAFWCNPISGHATLYWYQQILGQGPKLLIQFQNNGVVDDSQLPKDRFSAERLKGVDSTLKIQPAKLEDSAVYLCASSLGPGTANTEAFFGQGTRLTVV.

This sequence joins TRBV27 and TRBJ2-7; a weak D match, TRBD2 (6 bases). Between the trimmed V and J ends, which lost 1 base and 6 bases, there was a span of 7 bases. The CDR3 has 12 residues. Germline CDR1 and CDR2: MNHEY and SMNVEV (reference sequence). CDR3 sequence: CASSLLGGEQYF. Written as DNA, the CDR3 is TGTGCCAGCAGTTTATTGGGGGGCGAGCAGTACTTC.

The CDR3 region is CASRTMGQGFEQYF. In DNA, the CDR3 is TGTGCCAGTAGGACGATGGGACAGGGGTTCGAGCAGTACTTC. The chain joins TRBV19 to TRBJ2-7; the match to TRBD1 covers 10 bases. The germline V gene has CDR1 LNHDA and CDR2 SQIVND (reference sequence). V lost 6 bases and J lost 6; bases outside the gene matches: 8. CDR3 length: 14 residues. Supplemented by reference TRBV19 and TRBJ2-7, the full variable domain reads DGGITQSPKYLFRKEGQNVTLSCEQNLNHDAMYWYRQDPGQGLRLIYYSQIVNDFQKGDIAEGYSVSREKKESFPLTVTSAQKNPTAFYLCASRTMGQGFEQYFGPGTRLTVT.

This chain links TRBV3-1 (or the pseudogene TRBV3-2) with TRBJ1-1, with unresolved D. CDR3 length: 12 residues. CDR1 LGHDT and CDR2 YNNKEL come from the germline V gene (reference sequence). V was trimmed by 3 bases and J by 8 bases, leaving 10 bases between them. The CDR3 DNA follows: TGTGCCAGCAGCCAGGGAAATTCGGAAGCTTTCTTT. Protein product: CASSQGNSEAFF.

J is TRBJ2-3 and V is TRBV5-1; TRBD2 matches at 8 bases. Germline V CDR1 and CDR2: SGHRS, YFSETQ. V gave up 6 bases and J gave up 0 bases; unmatched junction bases: 3. The CDR3 has 14 amino acids. CDR3 amino acids: CASKTGGSTDTQYF. CDR3 DNA sequence: TGCGCCAGCAAAACGGGAGGGAGCACAGATACGCAGTATTTT. The variable domain in full, completed from reference TRBV5-1 and TRBJ2-3, reads KAGVTQTPRYLIKTRGQQVTLSCSPISGHRSVSWYQQTPGQGLQFLFEYFSETQRNKGNFPGRFSGRQFSNSRSEMNVSTLELGDSALYLCASKTGGSTDTQYFGPGTRLTVL.

The gene calls are TRBV12-3 or TRBV12-4 and TRBJ2-5; 8 bases agree with TRBD1. The CDR3 runs to 11 residues. Losses at the gene ends were 7 bases for V and 9 bases for J; bases not matched to a gene: 4. CDR3 protein: CASTLQGAQYF. The DNA for the CDR3 is TGTGCCAGCACCCTACAGGGGGCCCAGTACTTC.

This clone was detected only once. The V and J genes are TRBV5-4 and TRBJ1-2; 8 bases map to TRBD1. Germline lookup yields CDR1 SGHNT and CDR2 YYREEE (reference sequence). With V trimmed by 3 bases and J by 7 bases, 8 bases remained unmatched. This CDR3 is built from 14 residues. The CDR3 protein is CASSSRGRIGGYTF. The CDR3 coding sequence is TGTGCCAGCAGCTCCAGGGGGCGCATCGGTGGCTACACCTTC.